Listed below are T cell receptor beta chains from one sample, sequenced in a study of radiotherapy plus CTLA-4 blockade in lung cancer. Here immunoSEQ multiplex PCR was the method, and the copy in TCRdb shows in-frame clones only, minus some. This repertoire shows about 87,000 clones, 85% to 90% found once; its top ten account for approximately 15%. Sequenced here: peripheral blood, sampled from a patient treated with radiotherapy plus ipilimumab. These receptors came from a human donor with non-small cell lung cancer that progressed on radiotherapy plus ipilimumab. CDR3s include the opening cysteine and the closing phenylalanine or tryptophan. The D gene is left open where the match is weak.

D: TRBD1; V: TRBV6-5; CDR3: CASSYDRGSYEQYF
D: TRBD1; V: TRBV12-5; CDR3: CASGFETRTGTGCNF
D: TRBD1; V: TRBV4-1; CDR3: CASSQDPRQGDEQYF
D: .; V: TRBV18; CDR3: CASSLLKGPNQPQHF
D: .; V: TRBV27; CDR3: CASSLQGPKETQYF
D: .; V: TRBV7-3; CDR3: CASSDQNNEQFF
D: TRBD2; V: TRBV5-1; CDR3: CASSPWGGKETQYF
D: TRBD1; V: TRBV7-3; CDR3: CASSQTGEHGYTF
D: TRBD2; V: TRBV5-1; CDR3: CASSLRRGGQETQYF
D: .; V: TRBV5-1; CDR3: CASSLDRLTYEQYF
D: TRBD2; V: TRBV7-6; CDR3: CASSLAPGLAGGDTQYF